This T cell receptor beta chain was captured by sequencing in a study of CD8 T cells in ankylosing spondylitis (dated by TCRdb to the late 2010s). As for the study more broadly: The study profiled T cell receptor beta repertoires in healthy donors and ankylosing spondylitis patients to find disease-linked TCR variants. In total, the full study cohort was made up of 100 to 140 healthy donors and approximately 24 ankylosing spondylitis patients. Samples of peripheral blood were taken, and for ankylosing spondylitis patients, synovial fluid was collected as well.

Cut back by 1 base and 6 bases, the V and J ends lie 10 bases apart. The CDR3 starts with the cysteine, ends with the phenylalanine, and has 13 residues. Of the read, only the CDR3 DNA is kept; its 39 bases are in frame from base 1. Via the germline V gene (reference sequence), CDR1 is DFQATT and CDR2 SNEGSKA. For sequencing, an Illumina HiSeq 2500 was employed. Quantitative 5'-RACE with molecular barcodes was the method used to prepare the TCR beta libraries. Under the source paper's analysis protocol: Disease-linked TCR variants were identified with a new computational method built on a probabilistic model of VDJ rearrangement. Using fastp at Q25 and MiXCR, TCRdb reprocessed the public reads and kept productive beta chains. Rows with a matching CDR3 protein are joined into one entry that keeps the most common DNA and genes. The V and J calls were not made by the authors but by TCRdb's processing. This sample comprises around 300,000 distinct CDR3 sequences, approximately 10% of them detected only once. The ten most abundant clones make up around 8.4% of the sample.

Findings and caveats that apply to the study as a whole: Some of the motif variants had been reported before in the synovial fluid and blood of reactive arthritis patients, a finding that suggests common disease-initiation mechanisms. According to the report, matched synovial fluid samples from ankylosing spondylitis patients were significantly enriched for the disease-linked clones. Blood from ankylosing spondylitis patients appeared to be characterized by a TCR beta motif composed of eight or nine highly homologous amino acid variants. The disease-linked clones showed a CD8+ phenotype and occurred at relatively low frequencies in peripheral blood.

Many counts were recorded for this clonotype. Its cognate antigen has yet to be identified. No base quality information exists; no much larger clone differs at one position. The sequence is built from TRBV20-1 and TRBJ1-5, with a tentative D gene TRBD1 over 6 matching bases. Sequencing was done on a sample of blood, either unsorted or a sorted T cell fraction (not recorded which). This receptor was obtained from a female donor with ankylosing spondylitis or in good health (not recorded which). This receptor carries the CDR3 CSARARGSQPQHF. The nucleotides read TGCAGTGCTAGAGCCAGGGGAAGTCAGCCCCAGCATTTT.